Below, one T cell receptor beta chain is given with its context. Authors' methods: Amplification from reference gene primers served as the basis for estimated nucleated cell counts. Measured with immunoSEQ multiplex PCR; TCRdb has only the in-frame clones, and not every one. The DNA gave D and trimming, while V, J and clone size come from that table. The table records 110,000 or so clones, 80% to 90% of them present only once. The CDR3 spans 13 residues. V was trimmed by 5 bases and J by 5 bases, leaving 12 bases between them. Germline V gene data show CDR1 as SGHAT and CDR2 as FQNNGV. The entry originates in a study of blood T cell repertoires in COVID-19. About the research overall: Specimens from acute and convalescent COVID-19 originated in the United States, Italy and Spain. T cells, B-cell-depleted T cells, or PBMCs supplied cDNA or gDNA.

Sequenced sample: peripheral blood. This clonotype was obtained from a woman aged 45 to 65 with acute or convalescent COVID-19. V gene TRBV11-2 combines with J gene TRBJ1-1, with D possibly being TRBD1 (5 bases). The CDR3 bases are TGTGCCAGCAGCCCCCAGGGTAAGACTGAAGCTTTCTTT. Its translation: CASSPQGKTEAFF.